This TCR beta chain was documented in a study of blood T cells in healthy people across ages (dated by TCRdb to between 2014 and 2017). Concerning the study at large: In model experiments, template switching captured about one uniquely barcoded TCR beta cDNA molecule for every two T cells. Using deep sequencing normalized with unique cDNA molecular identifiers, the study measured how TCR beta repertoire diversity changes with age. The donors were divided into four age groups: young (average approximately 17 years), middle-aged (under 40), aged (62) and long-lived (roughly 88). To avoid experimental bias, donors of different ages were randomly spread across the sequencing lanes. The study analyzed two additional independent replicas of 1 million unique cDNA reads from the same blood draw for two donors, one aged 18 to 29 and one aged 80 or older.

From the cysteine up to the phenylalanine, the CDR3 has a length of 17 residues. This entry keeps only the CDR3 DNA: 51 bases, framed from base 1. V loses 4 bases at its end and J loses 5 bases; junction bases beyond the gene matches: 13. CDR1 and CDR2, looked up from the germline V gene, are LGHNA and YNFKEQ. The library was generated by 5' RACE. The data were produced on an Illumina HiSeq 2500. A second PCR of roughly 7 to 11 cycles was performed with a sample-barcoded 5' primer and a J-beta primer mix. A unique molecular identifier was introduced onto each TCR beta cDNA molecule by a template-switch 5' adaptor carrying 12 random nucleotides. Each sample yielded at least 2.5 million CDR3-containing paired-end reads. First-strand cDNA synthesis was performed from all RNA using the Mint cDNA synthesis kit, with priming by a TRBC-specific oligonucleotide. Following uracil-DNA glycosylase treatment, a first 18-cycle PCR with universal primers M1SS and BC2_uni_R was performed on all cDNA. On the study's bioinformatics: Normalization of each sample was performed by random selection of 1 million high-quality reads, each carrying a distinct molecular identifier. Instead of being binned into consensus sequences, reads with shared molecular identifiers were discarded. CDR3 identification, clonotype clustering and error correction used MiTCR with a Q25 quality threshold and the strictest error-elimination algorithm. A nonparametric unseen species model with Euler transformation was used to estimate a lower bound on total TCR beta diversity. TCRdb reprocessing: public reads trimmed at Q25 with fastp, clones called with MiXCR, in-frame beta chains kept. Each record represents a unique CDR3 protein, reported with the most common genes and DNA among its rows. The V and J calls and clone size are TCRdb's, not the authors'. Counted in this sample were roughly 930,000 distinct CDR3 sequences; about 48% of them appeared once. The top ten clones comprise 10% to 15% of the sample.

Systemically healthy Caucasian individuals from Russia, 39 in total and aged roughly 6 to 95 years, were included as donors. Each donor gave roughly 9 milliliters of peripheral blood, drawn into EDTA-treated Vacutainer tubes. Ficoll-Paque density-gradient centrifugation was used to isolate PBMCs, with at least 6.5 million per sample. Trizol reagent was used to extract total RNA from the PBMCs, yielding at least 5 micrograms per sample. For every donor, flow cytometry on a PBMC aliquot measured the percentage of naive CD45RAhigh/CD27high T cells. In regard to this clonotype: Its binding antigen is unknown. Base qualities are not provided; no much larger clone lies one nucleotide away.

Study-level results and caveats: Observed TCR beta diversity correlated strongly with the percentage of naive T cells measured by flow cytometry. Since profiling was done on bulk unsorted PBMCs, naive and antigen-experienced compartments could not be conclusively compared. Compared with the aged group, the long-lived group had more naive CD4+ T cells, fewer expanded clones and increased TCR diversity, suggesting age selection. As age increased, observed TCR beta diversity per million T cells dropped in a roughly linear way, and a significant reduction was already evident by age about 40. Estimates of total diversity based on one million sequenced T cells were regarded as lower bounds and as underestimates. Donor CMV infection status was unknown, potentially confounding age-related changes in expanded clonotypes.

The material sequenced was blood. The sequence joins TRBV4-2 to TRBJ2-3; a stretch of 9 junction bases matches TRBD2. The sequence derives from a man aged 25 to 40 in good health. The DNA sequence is TGTGCCAGCAGCCTTTCTCTGCGAAGCGGGGGGCAAGATACGCAGTATTTT. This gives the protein CASSLSLRSGGQDTQYF.